A selection of T cell receptor beta chains follows, all from one sample in a study of shared T cell receptors in the human thymus. The data were produced by immunoSEQ multiplex PCR, yet TCRdb's version contains in-frame clones alone and is incomplete. The sample consists of under 700,000 clones, about four fifths of them appearing once. The sample was also linked to a second study, of human thymus T cells.

Sequenced input: thymocytes. Receptor source: a boy less than two years old with a congenital heart defect. Each CDR3 is given with its conserved first and last residue. The order of the fields is CDR3 protein, CDR3 DNA, J gene, V gene, clone size, D gene. The D gene is left open where the match is weak. Only some rows state a clone size, as once, few, many or a class for expanded clones.

CDR3: CASRRTSGREETQYF; DNA: TGTGCCAGCAGACGGACTAGCGGGAGAGAAGAGACCCAGTACTTC; J: TRBJ2-5; V: TRBV6-5; size: -; D: TRBD2
CDR3: CAWSVVDSTVTDTQYF; DNA: TGTGCCTGGAGTGTCGTGGACTCTACAGTCACAGATACGCAGTATTTT; J: TRBJ2-3; V: TRBV30; size: once; D: -
CDR3: CASSLSPGLAGRGDEQFF; DNA: TGTGCCAGCAGTTTATCCCCGGGGCTAGCGGGAAGGGGGGATGAGCAGTTCTTC; J: TRBJ2-1; V: TRBV28; size: -; D: TRBD2
CDR3: CASSPDRGNYGYTF; DNA: TGTGCCAGCTCACCCGACAGGGGGAACTATGGCTACACCTTC; J: TRBJ1-2; V: TRBV18; size: -; D: TRBD1
CDR3: CASSQAGNGDTGELFF; DNA: TGCGCCAGCAGCCAAGCGGGAAACGGGGACACCGGGGAGCTGTTTTTT; J: TRBJ2-2; V: TRBV4-1; size: -; D: -
CDR3: CASSQDGSSSSTDTQYF; DNA: TGCGCCAGCAGCCAAGATGGAAGTTCTAGTAGCACAGATACGCAGTATTTT; J: TRBJ2-3; V: TRBV4-3; size: once; D: -
CDR3: CASSLAGQGPSGNTIYF; DNA: TGCGCCAGCAGCTTGGCGGGACAGGGCCCCTCTGGAAACACCATATATTTT; J: TRBJ1-3; V: TRBV5-1; size: -; D: TRBD1
CDR3: CATSRDGLAGAISVSYEQYF; DNA: TGTGCCACCAGCAGAGATGGCTTAGCGGGCGCCATTTCGGTCTCCTACGAGCAGTACTTC; J: TRBJ2-7; V: TRBV15; size: -; D: TRBD2
CDR3: CASRVDRNPSYEQYF; DNA: TGTGCCAGCAGGGTGGACAGGAACCCTTCCTACGAGCAGTACTTC; J: TRBJ2-7; V: TRBV6-5; size: once; D: TRBD1
CDR3: CASSRRGGLRGNSGANVLTF; DNA: TGTGCCAGCAGCCGTAGAGGGGGTCTCAGAGGGAACTCTGGGGCCAACGTCCTGACTTTC; J: TRBJ2-6; V: TRBV14; size: -; D: -
CDR3: CASSFSRFSPNEQFF; DNA: TGTGCCAGCAGCTTTTCGCGGTTCTCCCCCAATGAGCAGTTCTTC; J: TRBJ2-1; V: TRBV7-8; size: -; D: -
CDR3: CASSLYPAGPPGDEQFF; DNA: TGTGCCAGCAGTTTATATCCAGCGGGGCCGCCGGGCGATGAGCAGTTCTTC; J: TRBJ2-1; V: TRBV28; size: -; D: TRBD2
CDR3: CASSSQAPSGRAPTDTQYF; DNA: TGTGCCAGCAGCTCCCAGGCTCCTAGCGGGAGGGCCCCCACAGATACGCAGTATTTT; J: TRBJ2-3; V: TRBV5-6; size: -; D: TRBD2
CDR3: CASSGRTAYNEQFF; DNA: TGTGCCAGCAGCGGCCGGACTGCCTACAATGAGCAGTTCTTC; J: TRBJ2-1; V: TRBV21-1; size: -; D: -
CDR3: CASGGTTDTQYF; DNA: TGTGCCAGCGGCGGGACCACAGATACGCAGTATTTT; J: TRBJ2-3; V: TRBV2; size: -; D: -
CDR3: CSASPMADF; DNA: TGCAGTGCTTCCCCCATGGCCGACTTC; J: TRBJ1-2; V: TRBV20-1; size: -; D: -
CDR3: CAISESPRQGNNQETQYF; DNA: TGTGCCATCAGTGAGTCACCTAGGCAGGGGAATAACCAAGAGACCCAGTACTTC; J: TRBJ2-5; V: TRBV10-3; size: -; D: -
CDR3: CAIRNITGDGYTF; DNA: TGTGCCATCAGGAACATAACAGGGGACGGCTACACCTTC; J: TRBJ1-2; V: TRBV10-3; size: once; D: TRBD1
CDR3: CATSAPGTGGPGANVLTF; DNA: TGTGCCACCAGCGCCCCCGGGACAGGGGGGCCTGGGGCCAACGTCCTGACTTTC; J: TRBJ2-6; V: TRBV15; size: -; D: TRBD1
CDR3: CASSDPLAGAKNIQYF; DNA: TGTGCCAGCAGTGACCCACTAGCTGGAGCCAAAAACATTCAGTACTTC; J: TRBJ2-4; V: TRBV25-1; size: -; D: -
CDR3: CASSPKRGGGDTQYF; DNA: TGTGCCAGCTCACCGAAGCGGGGGGGAGGAGATACGCAGTATTTT; J: TRBJ2-3; V: TRBV18; size: -; D: TRBD2
CDR3: CASSLELEPNNEQFF; DNA: TGTGCCAGCAGCTTGGAACTAGAACCTAACAATGAGCAGTTCTTC; J: TRBJ2-1; V: TRBV5-4; size: -; D: -
CDR3: CASSPVGDRGNEQYF; DNA: TGTGCCAGCAGTCCGGTGGGGGACAGGGGTAACGAGCAGTACTTC; J: TRBJ2-7; V: TRBV5-6; size: few; D: TRBD1
CDR3: CASTTSGPSNTGELFF; DNA: TGTGCCAGTACTACTAGCGGGCCATCGAACACCGGGGAGCTGTTTTTT; J: TRBJ2-2; V: TRBV25-1; size: -; D: TRBD2
CDR3: CASGLKRLGGYTGELFF; DNA: TGTGCTAGTGGTTTGAAGAGGTTAGGGGGATACACGGGGGAGCTGTTTTTT; J: TRBJ2-2; V: TRBV12-5; size: -; D: -
CDR3: CAWGVAWLAPPYEQYF; DNA: TGTGCCTGGGGGGTCGCGTGGCTAGCCCCTCCCTACGAGCAGTACTTC; J: TRBJ2-7; V: TRBV30; size: -; D: -
CDR3: CASSVGTGSSGANVLTF; DNA: TGTGCCAGCAGCGTAGGAACAGGGAGCTCTGGGGCCAACGTCCTGACTTTC; J: TRBJ2-6; V: TRBV9; size: -; D: -
CDR3: CASSLRGTSQETQYF; DNA: TGTGCCAGCAGCTTAAGAGGGACTTCCCAAGAGACCCAGTACTTC; J: TRBJ2-5; V: TRBV7-2; size: -; D: -
CDR3: CASSIKGAGLSSYEQYF; DNA: TGTGCCAGTAGTATAAAGGGGGCCGGTCTTAGCTCCTACGAGCAGTACTTC; J: TRBJ2-7; V: TRBV19; size: -; D: TRBD1